The table lists the clone carrying this TCR beta chain with a few counts. These data originate in a study of identical twins. TCRdb re-called the 5' RACE reads with MiXCR, one entry per CDR3 protein. The sample includes some 460,000 distinct CDR3 sequences, about 14% of them seen just once. Trimming shortened V by 6 bases and J by 6 bases, and 11 bases separated the two germline ends. The CDR3 contains 12 residues. The germline V gene has CDR1 DFQATT and CDR2 SNEGSKA (reference sequence). This same sample was also part of a study on yellow fever vaccine responses in identical twins.

This clonotype originated in a woman between 18 and 29 years old in good health. The chain has TRBV20-1 and TRBJ2-2, with a tentative D call TRBD1 (6 bases). The sample consisted of CD4+ T cells sorted from blood. The CDR3 DNA follows: TGCAGTGCGGACAGTGGAGCCGGGGAGCTGTTTTTT. Protein product: CSADSGAGELFF.